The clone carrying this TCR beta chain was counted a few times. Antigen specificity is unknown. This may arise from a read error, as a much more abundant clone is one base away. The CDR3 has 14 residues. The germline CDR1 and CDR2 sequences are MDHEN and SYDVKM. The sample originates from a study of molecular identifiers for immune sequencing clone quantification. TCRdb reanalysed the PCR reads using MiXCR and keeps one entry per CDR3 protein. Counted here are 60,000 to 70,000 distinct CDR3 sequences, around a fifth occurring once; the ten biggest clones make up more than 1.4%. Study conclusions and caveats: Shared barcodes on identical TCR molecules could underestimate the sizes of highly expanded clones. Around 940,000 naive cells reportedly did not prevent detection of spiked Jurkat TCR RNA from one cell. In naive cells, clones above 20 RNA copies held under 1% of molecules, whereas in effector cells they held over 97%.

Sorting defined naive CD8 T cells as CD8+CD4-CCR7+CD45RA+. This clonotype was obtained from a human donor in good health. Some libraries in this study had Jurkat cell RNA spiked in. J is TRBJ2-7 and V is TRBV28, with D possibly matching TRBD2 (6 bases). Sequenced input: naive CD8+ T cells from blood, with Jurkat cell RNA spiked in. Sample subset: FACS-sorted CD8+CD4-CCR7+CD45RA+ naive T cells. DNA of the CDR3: TGTGCCAGCAGCCCCCCGGGAGTAACCTACGAGCAGTGCTTC. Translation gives CASSPPGVTYEQCF.